This passage covers 11 T cell receptor beta chains from one sample sequenced in a study of blood T cell repertoires in COVID-19. Assay used: immunoSEQ multiplex PCR; TCRdb lists only in-frame clones, some missing. Among around 130,000 clones, 87% were seen once, and the ten largest hold around 3.6%. Material for sequencing was peripheral blood. The receptor set was obtained from a woman aged 60-70 years with acute or convalescent COVID-19.

This rearrangement joins TRBV11-3 to TRBJ2-7; the D gene is possibly TRBD2 (5 bases). The V and J ends lost 0 bases and 6 bases respectively, with 12 bases between them. This CDR3 has 14 residues. Germline values: CDR1 SGHNT, CDR2 YENEEA. Here the CDR3 DNA reads TGTGCCAGCAGCTTAGAAGGTGGTCGGGGCGAGCAGTACTTC. Protein product: CASSLEGGRGEQYF. The entire variable domain, with the rest obtained from reference TRBV11-3 and TRBJ2-7, is as follows: EAGVVQSPRYKIIEKKQPVAFWCNPISGHNTLYWYLQNLGQGPELLIRYENEEAVDDSQLPKDRFSAERLKGVDSTLKIQPAELGDSAVYLCASSLEGGRGEQYFGPGTRLTVT.

The rearrangement joins TRBV5-6 to TRBJ2-1; D not resolved. The germline V and J ends were trimmed by 0 bases and 0 bases, with 4 bases remaining between them. Germline loops: CDR1 SGHDT, CDR2 YYEEEE. This CDR3 has 14 amino acids. CDR3 coding DNA: TGTGCCAGCAGCTTGGACAGCTCCTACAATGAGCAGTTCTTC. This gives the protein CASSLDSSYNEQFF. Full variable domain (rest looked up from reference TRBV5-6 and TRBJ2-1): DAGVTQSPTHLIKTRGQQVTLRCSPKSGHDTVSWYQQALGQGPQFIFQYYEEEERQRGNFPDRFSGHQFPNYSSELNVNALLLGDSALYLCASSLDSSYNEQFFGPGTRLTVL.

The chain carries TRBV7-9 and TRBJ2-1; 10 bases fit TRBD2. The CDR3 runs to 16 residues. Germline trimming cut 7 bases from V and 5 bases from J; bases unmatched to any gene: 11. CDR1 SEHNR and CDR2 FQNEAQ come from the germline V gene (reference sequence). The CDR3 DNA is TGTGCCAGCACCTCATATCTAGCGGGAGACAACAATGAGCAGTTCTTC. It translates to CASTSYLAGDNNEQFF.

This clone was observed once. V is TRBV6-5 and J is TRBJ1-2, with 9 bases lining up with TRBD1. Looked up from germline, CDR1 is MNHEY and CDR2 is SVGAGI. The CDR3 covers 15 residues. Germline trimming cut 8 bases from V and 4 bases from J; bases unmatched to any gene: 11. DNA for the CDR3: TGTGCCAGCGTTAGCCCGGACAGGGGAACCTATGGCTACACCTTC. Translated, it gives CASVSPDRGTYGYTF.

V is TRBV18 and J is TRBJ2-4; possibly TRBD2 for D (6 bases). The CDR3 length is 19 residues. Germline assignment: CDR1 KGHSH and CDR2 LQKENI. Trimming took 0 bases from V and 0 from J, leaving 18 bases between them. Written as DNA, the CDR3 is TGTGCCAGCTCACCACCGGACGGTGGAGGGAACCTAGCCAAAAACATTCAGTACTTC. Translated: CASSPPDGGGNLAKNIQYF.

The J gene is TRBJ2-3, the V gene TRBV6-5, with D possibly being TRBD1 (6 bases). V shed 8 bases and J shed 1 base, with 10 bases lying between them. The CDR3 runs 13 residues. Germline V CDR1 and CDR2: MNHEY, SVGAGI. CDR3 nucleotides: TGTGCCAGCCTATACAGGGGCACAGATACGCAGTATTTT. Translating gives CASLYRGTDTQYF.

This clone was counted a single time. This chain connects TRBV2 to TRBJ1-5; the match to TRBD1 covers 9 bases. Trimming cost V 3 bases and J 3 bases; bases outside gene matches: 9. The CDR3 consists of 17 residues. Germline CDR1 SNHLY, CDR2 FYNNEI. Here the CDR3 DNA reads TGTGCCAGCAGTGAGGGAACCACAGGGGGCTACAATCAGCCCCAGCATTTT. Protein sequence: CASSEGTTGGYNQPQHF.

This chain joins TRBV7-3 and TRBJ2-1; 9 nucleotides align to TRBD2. J gave up 0 bases and V 1 base, and 4 bases lay outside the gene matches. This CDR3 spans 17 amino acids. CDR1 and CDR2 (germline): SGHTA, FQGTGA. The CDR3 sequence: CASSLSRAGGSYNEQFF. In DNA, the CDR3 is TGTGCCAGCAGCTTAAGTCGAGCGGGGGGCTCCTACAATGAGCAGTTCTTC.

This clone was picked up a small number of times. The J gene is TRBJ2-7, the V gene TRBV6-6; TRBD2 might be the D (6 bases). The V gene lost 0 bases and the J gene lost 5 bases, with 14 bases spanning the gap. CDR1 and CDR2 from the germline V gene are MNHNY and SVGAGI (reference sequence). CDR3 length: 15 amino acids. The CDR3 region is CASSYSGSGRNEQYF. CDR3 DNA: TGTGCCAGCAGTTACTCCGGGTCAGGGAGGAACGAGCAGTACTTC.

The chain links TRBV10-1 to TRBJ1-1, with a tentative D call TRBD1 (5 bases). The CDR3 length is 15 residues. Trimming removed 7 bases from V and 1 base from J, with 16 bases in between. Germline CDR1 and CDR2: WNHNN and SYGVQD (reference sequence). The chain's CDR3 is CASTLGRGSNTEAFF. The CDR3 DNA is TGCGCCAGCACCCTGGGGAGGGGATCGAACACTGAAGCTTTCTTT.

The rearrangement joins TRBV29-1 to TRBJ1-1; 8 bases are a match to TRBD1. The germline V gene has CDR1 SQVTM and CDR2 ANQGSEA. The CDR3 runs 13 residues. Trimming removed 7 bases from V and 2 bases from J; junction bases left unmatched: 6. The CDR3 loop is CSAHGQGNTEAFF. The CDR3, as DNA: TGCAGCGCCCACGGACAGGGTAACACTGAAGCTTTCTTT.